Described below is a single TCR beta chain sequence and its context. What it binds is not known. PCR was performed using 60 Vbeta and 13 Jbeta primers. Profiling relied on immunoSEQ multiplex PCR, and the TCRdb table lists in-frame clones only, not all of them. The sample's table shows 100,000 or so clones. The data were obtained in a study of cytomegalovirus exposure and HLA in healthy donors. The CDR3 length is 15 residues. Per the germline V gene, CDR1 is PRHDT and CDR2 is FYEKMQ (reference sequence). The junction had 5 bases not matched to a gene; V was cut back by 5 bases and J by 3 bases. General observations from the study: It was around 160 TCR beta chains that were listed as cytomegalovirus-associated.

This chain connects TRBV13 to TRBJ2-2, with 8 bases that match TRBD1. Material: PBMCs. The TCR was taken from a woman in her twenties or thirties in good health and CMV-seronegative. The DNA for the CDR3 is TGTGCCAGCAGCAACAGACAGGGGTACACCGGGGAGCTGTTTTTT. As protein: CASSNRQGYTGELFF.